This TCR beta chain is drawn from a study of a mutant IDH1 vaccine in newly diagnosed glioma. About the research overall: Treated patients comprised about 60% males and approximately 40% females, mean age approximately 42 years. Patients were pretreated with radiotherapy, temozolomide, or both, mostly both.

For this clone: Its antigen is unknown.

The time point: week 23, last vaccination. The study gave 300 ug of mutant IDH1 20-mer peptide per vaccine dose, with topical imiquimod. The CDR3 consists of 18 residues. Per germline, CDR1 ENHRY and CDR2 SYGVKD. V was trimmed by 5 bases and J by 4 bases, leaving 24 bases between them. Sequenced by immunoSEQ multiplex PCR; TCRdb stores in-frame clones only, minus some. Among 35,000 to 55,000 clones listed, 65% to 85% were seen once. General study results and limits: Pseudoprogression appeared unlinked to shifts in leading peripheral T cell clonotypes.

The clonotype comes from a woman aged 18 to 35 with glioma. Some clones in this sample may be carry-over from other donors' samples. The V call is TRBV10-3, the J call TRBJ2-1; D could derive from TRBD1 or TRBD2 (6 bases each). The sequenced sample was PBMCs, obtained from a glioma patient whose treatment included an IDH1 peptide vaccine. DNA of the CDR3: TGTGCCATCAGTTCACCCCTCGGGGGACAAAGAATGTACAATGAGCAGTTCTTC. Its translation is CAISSPLGGQRMYNEQFF.